The text below deals with one TCR beta chain. What it binds is not known. CDR1 is ENHRY, CDR2 SYGVKD, per germline. V shed 6 bases and J shed 7 bases, with 15 bases lying between them. This CDR3 region has 13 residues. The TCR beta cDNA libraries carried unique molecular identifiers. The authors obtained roughly 500,000 cDNA molecules from roughly 1 to 10 million T cells. TCRdb re-analysed the PCR reads in MiXCR, keeping a single row per CDR3 protein. The sample shows 350,000 to 450,000 distinct CDR3 sequences, about a third of them seen only once. The source of the sample is a study of post-analysis software for immune sequencing data. Study as a whole: Relapsing-remitting, secondary progressive and progressive-relapsing multiple sclerosis were all included among the disease courses.

The study's findings and limits: In patients, TRBV5-6, TRBV5-1 and TRBV20-1 belonged to five TRBV segments found more frequently than in controls.

This clonotype was obtained from a girl under 18 with multiple sclerosis. The rearrangement uses TRBV10-3 and TRBJ1-1; D gene unclear. The specimen sequenced was blood. CDR3 DNA: TGTGCCATCAGGGATGCGGTGGTCGGTGAAGCTTTCTTT. Translation gives CAIRDAVVGEAFF.